A selection of T cell receptor beta chains follows, all from one sample in a study of blood T cell repertoires in COVID-19. Sequencing was performed with immunoSEQ multiplex PCR; in TCRdb, only in-frame clones are kept and a portion is missing. The table lists about 190,000 clones, around 85% of them singletons. Sequences were obtained from PBMCs or T cells enriched from blood (not recorded which). Every receptor here comes from a woman aged 30 to 39 who had recovered from COVID-19. Each CDR3 is given with its conserved first and last residue. A D gene is named only where the DNA matches it firmly. Where a row states a size, it is once, few, many or the class of an expanded clone; other rows omit it.

J gene: TRBJ1-2; clone size: .; D gene: .; V gene: TRBV19; CDR3 protein: CASSTAWALLGYTF; CDR3 DNA: TGTGCCAGTAGTACAGCCTGGGCCCTGCTTGGCTACACCTTC
J gene: TRBJ1-2; clone size: .; D gene: TRBD1; V gene: TRBV15; CDR3 protein: CATSRDRGQGHGYTF; CDR3 DNA: TGTGCCACCAGCAGAGATCGGGGACAGGGGCATGGCTACACCTTC
J gene: TRBJ1-1; clone size: .; D gene: .; V gene: TRBV11-2; CDR3 protein: CASSFSQGVGTEAFF; CDR3 DNA: TGTGCCAGCAGCTTTTCACAGGGAGTGGGCACTGAAGCTTTCTTT
J gene: TRBJ2-3; clone size: .; D gene: .; V gene: TRBV5-4; CDR3 protein: CASRREQGTDTQYF; CDR3 DNA: TGTGCCAGCAGAAGAGAGCAGGGCACAGATACGCAGTATTTT
J gene: TRBJ2-3; clone size: few; D gene: .; V gene: TRBV5-6; CDR3 protein: CASSLVGGGTDTQYF; CDR3 DNA: TGTGCCAGCAGCTTGGTAGGAGGTGGGACAGATACGCAGTATTTT
J gene: TRBJ1-1; clone size: once; D gene: .; V gene: TRBV10-3; CDR3 protein: CATQGNTEAFF; CDR3 DNA: TGTGCCACCCAGGGGAACACTGAAGCTTTCTTT
J gene: TRBJ1-2; clone size: .; D gene: TRBD1; V gene: TRBV28; CDR3 protein: CASSLPSGQGFGYTF; CDR3 DNA: TGTGCCAGCAGTTTACCGTCGGGACAGGGATTTGGCTACACCTTC
J gene: TRBJ1-1; clone size: .; D gene: TRBD1; V gene: TRBV27; CDR3 protein: CASSPRTGVIRNTEAFF; CDR3 DNA: TGTGCCAGCAGTCCCAGGACAGGGGTAATTCGAAACACTGAAGCTTTCTTT
J gene: TRBJ1-2; clone size: once; D gene: .; V gene: TRBV3-1/TRBV3-2; CDR3 protein: CASSQDSGGRGYTF; CDR3 DNA: TGTGCCAGCAGCCAAGATAGCGGGGGCCGGGGCTACACCTTC
J gene: TRBJ1-5; clone size: .; D gene: TRBD1; V gene: TRBV6-4; CDR3 protein: CASQDREHQPQHF; CDR3 DNA: TGTGCCAGCCAGGACAGGGAGCATCAGCCCCAGCATTTT
J gene: TRBJ2-1; clone size: .; D gene: .; V gene: TRBV20-1; CDR3 protein: CSASGPGPGNEQFF; CDR3 DNA: TGCAGTGCTAGTGGCCCAGGTCCAGGGAATGAGCAGTTCTTC
J gene: TRBJ1-1; clone size: .; D gene: .; V gene: TRBV5-1; CDR3 protein: CASSLAIRGTEAFF; CDR3 DNA: TGCGCCAGCAGCTTGGCCATCAGGGGCACTGAAGCTTTCTTT
J gene: TRBJ1-6; clone size: .; D gene: .; V gene: TRBV5-1; CDR3 protein: CASSLDQKLPLHF; CDR3 DNA: TGCGCCAGCAGCTTGGATCAAAAACTCCCCCTCCACTTT
J gene: TRBJ1-2; clone size: .; D gene: .; V gene: TRBV18; CDR3 protein: CASSPDRHYGYTF; CDR3 DNA: TGTGCCAGCTCCCCAGACAGGCACTATGGCTACACCTTC
J gene: TRBJ1-6; clone size: .; D gene: TRBD1; V gene: TRBV2; CDR3 protein: CASHRDSSSPLHF; CDR3 DNA: TGTGCCAGCCACCGGGACAGTTCTTCACCCCTCCACTTT
J gene: TRBJ1-4; clone size: .; D gene: TRBD1; V gene: TRBV7-4; CDR3 protein: CASSFRGLNEKLFF; CDR3 DNA: TGTGCCAGCAGCTTTAGGGGGCTTAATGAAAAACTGTTTTTT
J gene: TRBJ2-1; clone size: .; D gene: .; V gene: TRBV3-1/TRBV3-2; CDR3 protein: CASSRRGGPVVEQFF; CDR3 DNA: TGTGCCAGCAGCCGGCGGGGCGGGCCCGTGGTCGAGCAGTTCTTC
J gene: TRBJ1-6; clone size: .; D gene: TRBD1; V gene: TRBV6-5; CDR3 protein: CASSWTGGAGSPLHF; CDR3 DNA: TGTGCCAGCAGTTGGACAGGGGGCGCCGGTTCACCCCTCCACTTT
J gene: TRBJ2-5; clone size: once; D gene: .; V gene: TRBV27; CDR3 protein: CASSLTPGDNARGTQYF; CDR3 DNA: TGTGCCAGCAGTTTAACTCCAGGGGATAACGCAAGGGGGACCCAGTACTTC
J gene: TRBJ2-3; clone size: .; D gene: TRBD1; V gene: TRBV11-2; CDR3 protein: CASSYQGVDTQYF; CDR3 DNA: TGTGCCAGCAGCTACCAGGGGGTAGATACGCAGTATTTT
J gene: TRBJ1-2; clone size: few; D gene: .; V gene: TRBV5-1; CDR3 protein: CASSSDGDYGYTF; CDR3 DNA: TGCGCCAGCAGCTCGGACGGGGACTATGGCTACACCTTC
J gene: TRBJ1-4; clone size: .; D gene: TRBD1; V gene: TRBV28; CDR3 protein: CASRPTGARKEKLFF; CDR3 DNA: TGTGCCAGCAGGCCGACAGGGGCGCGAAAGGAAAAACTGTTTTTT
J gene: TRBJ1-2; clone size: .; D gene: TRBD1; V gene: TRBV6-5; CDR3 protein: CASSYGQGDGYTF; CDR3 DNA: TGTGCCAGCAGTTATGGACAGGGAGATGGCTACACCTTC
J gene: TRBJ2-6; clone size: .; D gene: .; V gene: TRBV24-1; CDR3 protein: CATSDPQGHGANVLTF; CDR3 DNA: TGTGCCACCAGTGACCCCCAGGGGCATGGGGCCAACGTCCTGACTTTC
J gene: TRBJ2-5; clone size: .; D gene: .; V gene: TRBV5-5; CDR3 protein: CASSALGSGVKETQYF; CDR3 DNA: TGTGCCAGCAGCGCCCTGGGTTCAGGGGTCAAAGAGACCCAGTACTTC
J gene: TRBJ1-3; clone size: .; D gene: .; V gene: TRBV5-5; CDR3 protein: CASSLTANSGNTIYF; CDR3 DNA: TGTGCCAGCAGCTTGACAGCCAACTCTGGAAACACCATATATTTT
J gene: TRBJ1-5; clone size: .; D gene: TRBD1; V gene: TRBV30; CDR3 protein: CAWSVGTDGSQPQHF; CDR3 DNA: TGTGCCTGGAGTGTAGGGACAGACGGTTCTCAGCCCCAGCATTTT
J gene: TRBJ1-1; clone size: .; D gene: .; V gene: TRBV7-3; CDR3 protein: CASSADGGLGTEAFF; CDR3 DNA: TGTGCCAGCAGCGCGGACGGAGGCTTGGGCACTGAAGCTTTCTTT
J gene: TRBJ2-5; clone size: .; D gene: .; V gene: TRBV18; CDR3 protein: CASSPVGRETQYF; CDR3 DNA: TGTGCCAGCTCACCTGTGGGGCGGGAGACCCAGTACTTC
J gene: TRBJ1-6; clone size: few; D gene: .; V gene: TRBV2; CDR3 protein: CASTSLRPTNSPLHF; CDR3 DNA: TGTGCCAGCACCTCCTTGAGGCCGACTAATTCACCCCTCCACTTT
J gene: TRBJ2-5; clone size: .; D gene: .; V gene: TRBV19; CDR3 protein: CASKANRDLGTQYF; CDR3 DNA: TGTGCCAGTAAGGCTAACCGGGACTTAGGGACCCAGTACTTC
J gene: TRBJ2-1; clone size: .; D gene: TRBD2; V gene: TRBV7-9; CDR3 protein: CASSLALAGYNEQFF; CDR3 DNA: TGTGCCAGCAGCTTAGCGTTAGCGGGGTACAATGAGCAGTTCTTC
J gene: TRBJ2-2; clone size: .; D gene: TRBD2; V gene: TRBV9; CDR3 protein: CASSVAPSGTSGSGELFF; CDR3 DNA: TGTGCCAGCAGCGTAGCTCCTTCCGGGACTAGCGGGTCCGGGGAGCTGTTTTTT
J gene: TRBJ2-3; clone size: once; D gene: TRBD1; V gene: TRBV6-5; CDR3 protein: CASIQGQGGADTQYF; CDR3 DNA: TGTGCCAGCATCCAGGGACAGGGAGGGGCAGATACGCAGTATTTT
J gene: TRBJ2-5; clone size: .; D gene: TRBD2; V gene: TRBV5-8; CDR3 protein: CAIPPRGLASMEETQYF; CDR3 DNA: TGTGCCATCCCACCGAGGGGACTAGCGTCGATGGAGGAGACCCAGTACTTC
J gene: TRBJ2-7; clone size: .; D gene: .; V gene: TRBV28; CDR3 protein: CASSQGFPYEQYF; CDR3 DNA: TGTGCCAGCAGCCAGGGATTCCCCTACGAGCAGTACTTC
J gene: TRBJ2-1; clone size: .; D gene: TRBD2; V gene: TRBV28; CDR3 protein: CASSPLAGKRGNEQFF; CDR3 DNA: TGTGCCAGCAGCCCATTAGCGGGGAAAAGGGGGAATGAGCAGTTCTTC
J gene: TRBJ2-6; clone size: .; D gene: .; V gene: TRBV18; CDR3 protein: CASSPLLGRVTGANVLTF; CDR3 DNA: TGTGCCAGCTCACCACTCCTTGGCAGGGTAACTGGGGCCAACGTCCTGACTTTC
J gene: TRBJ1-1; clone size: .; D gene: .; V gene: TRBV7-9; CDR3 protein: CASSSGRNTEAFF; CDR3 DNA: TGTGCCAGCAGCTCAGGCCGTAACACTGAAGCTTTCTTT
J gene: TRBJ2-5; clone size: .; D gene: .; V gene: TRBV30; CDR3 protein: CAWSAPGRGLGETQYF; CDR3 DNA: TGTGCCTGGAGTGCCCCAGGCAGGGGTCTAGGGGAGACCCAGTACTTC
J gene: TRBJ2-5; clone size: .; D gene: TRBD1; V gene: TRBV30; CDR3 protein: CAWSVLGTEGTQYF; CDR3 DNA: TGTGCCTGGAGTGTACTCGGGACAGAGGGGACCCAGTACTTC
J gene: TRBJ1-5; clone size: few; D gene: .; V gene: TRBV21-1; CDR3 protein: CASSKDTGKQPQHF; CDR3 DNA: TGTGCCAGCAGCAAAGATACAGGGAAACAGCCCCAGCATTTT
J gene: TRBJ1-1; clone size: .; D gene: .; V gene: TRBV5-6; CDR3 protein: CASSSLGEAFF; CDR3 DNA: TGTGCCAGCAGCTCACTAGGTGAAGCTTTCTTT